The 9 T cell receptor beta chains below come from one sample, sequenced in a study of spatial heterogeneity in lung cancer. The time point: sample taken at primary tumor resection. Study-wide results and caveats: Higher tumor mutation counts went along with higher counts of expanded intratumoral alpha and beta TCRs.

What these receptors recognize is not known. TCRdb redid the calling of the 5' RACE reads with MiXCR, one entry per CDR3 protein. The sample lists 7,500 to 10,000 distinct CDR3 sequences; roughly an eighth were seen once. The input for sequencing was lung tumor tissue, taken at surgery. The origin of the receptors is a male donor with early-stage non-small cell lung cancer.

As to this clonotype: The library was prepared for alpha chains; this beta chain is a stray read, so its frequency means little. CDR3 sequence reads: CASTKDRGPFGYTF. The CDR3 DNA reads as TGTGCCAGCACCAAGGACAGGGGGCCTTTCGGCTACACCTTC. The chain is built from TRBV12-3 or TRBV12-4 and TRBJ1-2, with TRBD1 identical over 11 bases. V lost 7 bases and J lost 8; bases outside the gene matches: 9. The CDR3 has 14 amino acids.

This clonotype has just one count. Being off target in a library aimed at alpha chains, this beta chain has a size of little meaning. The chain uses TRBV5-1 and TRBJ1-4, with 7 bases matching TRBD1. This CDR3 has 17 amino acids. Germline V gene sequence: CDR1 SGHRS, CDR2 YFSETQ. The J segment lost 0 bases and the V segment lost 0 bases, leaving 5 bases of the junction unmatched. The CDR3 here is CASSLGGGVPTNEKLFF. The CDR3 DNA reads as TGCGCCAGCAGCTTGGGAGGGGGCGTCCCAACTAATGAAAAACTGTTTTTT.

This clonotype was detected only a few times. This beta chain is off target for a library built for alpha chains, so its abundance means little. The V gene is TRBV20-1, the J gene TRBJ1-5; TRBD1 is a possible D gene (6 bases). V dropped 3 bases and J dropped 5 bases, with 17 bases sitting between them. Germline V CDR1 and CDR2: DFQATT, SNEGSKA (reference sequence). The CDR3 is 15 residues long. The CDR3 sequence is CSASGGAQTYQPQHF. CDR3 nucleotide sequence: TGCAGTGCTAGTGGGGGGGCGCAGACCTATCAGCCCCAGCATTTT.

This clonotype was seen repeatedly, ten times or more. This beta chain came through as a stray read in a library set up for alpha chains, and its size says little. V gene TRBV12-3 or TRBV12-4 combines with J gene TRBJ2-1, with 16 positions matching TRBD2. With V trimmed by 5 bases and J by 8 bases, 6 bases remained unmatched. The CDR3 extends over 16 amino acids. The CDR3 DNA is TGTGCCAGCAGTCCAGGGACTAGCGGGAGGGCCGATGAGCAGTTCTTC. It translates to CASSPGTSGRADEQFF.

This clonotype was seen many times. Being off target in a library aimed at alpha chains, this beta chain has a size of little meaning. J is TRBJ1-2 and V is TRBV3-1; tentative D call: TRBD1 (6 bases). The V gene lost 4 bases and the J gene lost 9 bases, with 15 bases spanning the gap. Germline V gene lookup returns CDR1 LGHDT and CDR2 YNNKEL (reference sequence). The length of the CDR3 is 13 residues. The CDR3 DNA sequence: TGTGCCAGCAGCCGGTGGGGGGGCCTGAGCTACACCTTC. This encodes CASSRWGGLSYTF.

In this sample, this clonotype is medium-sized. The size of this beta chain means little, since it is a stray read in a library made for alpha chains. The CDR3 bases are TGTGCCAGCAGTTCCGGGACTCCAAACACTGAAGCTTTCTTT. It encodes CASSSGTPNTEAFF. This chain connects TRBV28 to TRBJ1-1, with D tentatively TRBD1 (5 bases). Trimming removed 4 bases from V and 2 bases from J, with 11 bases in between. The length of the CDR3 is 14 residues. Germline V lookup: CDR1 MDHEN, CDR2 SYDVKM.

This clonotype was observed at least ten times. In a library made to pick up alpha chains, this beta chain is a stray read with a size that means little. This rearrangement joins TRBV29-1 to TRBJ2-1; 11 positions agree with TRBD2. The trim removed 7 bases at V and 6 bases at J, leaving 20 bases unmatched. CDR1 is SQVTM and CDR2 is ANQGSEA in the germline V gene. CDR3 length: 18 residues. The CDR3 coding sequence is TGCAGCGCAGGCCTGGGACAGGCCCATAGCGGGAGGGCCAATGAGCAGTTCTTC. Translated: CSAGLGQAHSGRANEQFF.

This clonotype was seen many times. This beta chain appears as a stray read in a library generated for alpha chains; its size is not informative. The CDR3 here is CASSSMGLSSGNTIYF. The CDR3 nucleotides are TGTGCCAGCAGTTCGATGGGACTGAGCTCTGGAAACACCATATATTTT. This rearrangement joins TRBV6-5 to TRBJ1-3, with TRBD1 as a possible D gene (5 bases). This CDR3 is 16 amino acids long. The ends were cut back, 4 bases at V and 0 bases at J, with 13 bases in the middle. Germline V gene sequence: CDR1 MNHEY, CDR2 SVGAGI.

At least ten counts were recorded for this clonotype. This beta chain is an unintended read in a library built for alpha chains; its size means little. This rearrangement joins TRBV7-8 to TRBJ1-2, with a weak D call TRBD1 (6 bases). Germline CDR1 is SGHVS and CDR2 is FQNEAQ. Trimming removed 11 bases at V and 2 bases at J, with 15 bases between. This CDR3 has 13 amino acids. The CDR3 nucleotides read TGTGCCTGCACCTGGGGGCCCAACTATGGCTACACCTTC. Encoded protein: CACTWGPNYGYTF.